Below, 32 T cell receptor beta chains from the same sample are listed, as sequenced in a study of OX40 agonist ivuxolimab in advanced cancers. Sequencing was performed with immunoSEQ multiplex PCR; in TCRdb, only in-frame clones are kept and a portion is missing. The sample includes fewer than 35,000 clones, roughly 88% of them seen just once. Sequenced material: CD4+ or CD8+ T cells sorted from blood, taken in a trial of the OX40 agonist ivuxolimab. The receptors stem from an adult with an advanced solid tumor such as melanoma, head and neck, liver or kidney cancer.

V usage is TRBV27 and J usage is TRBJ2-7; tentatively, D is TRBD1 (5 bases). The CDR3 runs 14 residues. The V gene's germline CDR1 is MNHEY and CDR2 SMNVEV (reference sequence). V lost 3 bases, J lost 5 bases, and 14 bases lay in between. The CDR3 nucleotides read TGTGCCAGCAGTTTGGCAGGACAAAGGGACGAGCAGTACTTC. Translating it yields CASSLAGQRDEQYF.

This clone appeared once. V is TRBV28 and J is TRBJ2-3; 9 bases fit TRBD1. This CDR3 is 15 amino acids long. V gave up 8 bases and J gave up 5 bases; unmatched junction bases: 11. Germline loops: CDR1 MDHEN, CDR2 SYDVKM. CDR3 region: CASVLGTGYKDTQYF. CDR3 nucleotides: TGTGCCAGCGTCTTAGGGACAGGGTATAAAGATACGCAGTATTTT.

The sample holds a few counts of this clone. This sequence joins TRBV19 and TRBJ2-1, with D tentatively TRBD1 or TRBD2 (5 bases each). Trimming removed 8 bases from V and 10 bases from J, with 24 bases in between. The CDR3 is 15 residues long. The germline V gene has CDR1 LNHDA and CDR2 SQIVND (reference sequence). CDR3 protein: CASSPAVVGAVEQFF. CDR3 in DNA: TGTGCCAGTTCGCCGGCCGTAGTCGGGGCGGTGGAGCAGTTCTTC.

The chain carries TRBV20-1 and TRBJ2-7; D is unresolved. The germline V gene has CDR1 DFQATT and CDR2 SNEGSKA (reference sequence). This CDR3 contains 11 residues. V was shortened by 6 bases and J by 3 bases, with 9 bases between the two germline ends. The CDR3 DNA follows: TGCAGTGCCCTGACGTACTACGAGCAGTACTTC. Residues: CSALTYYEQYF.

This sequence joins TRBV27 and TRBJ2-3; 12 bases map to TRBD2. CDR3 length: 15 residues. J gave up 4 bases and V 5 bases, and 4 bases lay outside the gene matches. The germline V gene has CDR1 MNHEY and CDR2 SMNVEV (reference sequence). This CDR3 reads CASSPTSGGADTQYF. CDR3 coding DNA: TGTGCCAGCAGTCCGACTAGCGGGGGAGCAGATACGCAGTATTTT.

This chain joins TRBV9 and TRBJ2-1, with no clear D. Germline V gives CDR1 SGDLS, CDR2 YYNGEE. The CDR3 is made up of 12 amino acids. Trimming left V 3 bases short and J 5 bases short, with 6 bases between. CDR3 loop: CASSGMDNEQFF. CDR3 DNA sequence: TGTGCCAGCAGCGGTATGGACAATGAGCAGTTCTTC.

The chain has TRBV7-2 and TRBJ1-4; D is uncertain. V was pared by 5 bases and J by 3 bases, with 13 bases between. CDR1 is SGHTA and CDR2 is FQGNSA in the germline V gene. This CDR3 is built from 15 residues. CDR3 in DNA: TGTGCCAGCAGCCTACCGACCGGACCTAATGAAAAACTGTTTTTT. Protein sequence: CASSLPTGPNEKLFF. Together with reference TRBV7-2 and TRBJ1-4, the CDR3 gives the full variable domain: GAGVSQSPSNKVTEKGKDVELRCDPISGHTALYWYRQSLGQGLEFLIYFQGNSAPDKSGLPSDRFSAERTGGSVSTLTIQRTQQEDSAVYLCASSLPTGPNEKLFFGSGTQLSVL.

This clone was picked up a small number of times. This rearrangement joins TRBV28 to TRBJ2-7; 7 bases map to TRBD2. The trim removed 3 bases at V and 4 bases at J, leaving 15 bases unmatched. This CDR3 contains 17 residues. Germline lookup yields CDR1 MDHEN and CDR2 SYDVKM. The CDR3 spells CASSLGGIHVSRYEQYF. The CDR3 DNA follows: TGTGCCAGCAGTTTGGGGGGGATACATGTTTCGAGGTACGAGCAGTACTTC.

V usage is TRBV7-9 and J usage is TRBJ2-5; D is possibly TRBD2 (5 bases). V was cut by 1 base and J by 3 bases, with 12 bases left in between. Germline CDR1 and CDR2: SEHNR and FQNEAQ (reference sequence). This CDR3 comprises 15 residues. CDR3 nucleotides: TGTGCCAGCAGCTTAGGGGCCAGCGGTGAAGAGACCCAGTACTTC. Translating gives CASSLGASGEETQYF. The complete variable domain, with remaining parts taken from reference TRBV7-9 and TRBJ2-5, reads DTGVSQNPRHKITKRGQNVTFRCDPISEHNRLYWYRQTLGQGPEFLTYFQNEAQLEKSRLLSDRFSAERPKGSFSTLEIQRTEQGDSAMYLCASSLGASGEETQYFGPGTRLLVL.

The CDR3: CASGDRDREAFF. The CDR3 DNA is TGTGCTAGTGGTGACAGGGACCGTGAAGCTTTCTTT. The chain links TRBV12-5 to TRBJ1-1; 7 bases line up with TRBD1. Germline lookup yields CDR1 LGHNT and CDR2 FRNRAP. The CDR3 consists of 12 residues. The trim removed 5 bases at V and 7 bases at J, leaving 4 bases unmatched.

There are a few counts of this clone. The genes are TRBV7-9 and TRBJ2-7; 8 bases fit TRBD1. After removal of 5 bases from V and 3 bases from J, the junction contained 9 bases not matched to a gene. This CDR3 is 15 amino acids long. Germline CDR1 reads SEHNR; CDR2 reads FQNEAQ (reference sequence). CDR3 sequence reads: CASSPPRDRFYEQYF. DNA of the CDR3: TGTGCCAGCAGCCCCCCCCGGGACAGGTTCTACGAGCAGTACTTC.

Points on this clone: A read error likely explains this, since a far larger clone differs by one base. The genes are TRBV5-6 and TRBJ2-5, with 10 bases fitting TRBD2. The CDR3 contains 15 residues. The trim removed 1 base at V and 6 bases at J, leaving 6 bases unmatched. Germline loops: CDR1 SGHDT, CDR2 YYEEEE. CDR3 in amino acids: CASSLWGLARKTQYF. DNA for the CDR3: TGTGCCAGCAGCTTGTGGGGACTAGCGAGGAAGACCCAGTACTTC.

V is TRBV27 and J is TRBJ2-1; TRBD2 agrees at 7 bases. Germline loops: CDR1 MNHEY, CDR2 SMNVEV (reference sequence). The CDR3 sequence is 16 residues long. V was clipped by 4 bases and J by 4 bases; unmatched bases: 10. CDR3 nucleotide sequence: TGTGCCAGCAGTTCCAGCAGCGGGGATTATTACAATGAGCAGTTCTTC. The encoded protein is CASSSSSGDYYNEQFF.

This clone was seen just once. The V and J genes are TRBV4-1 and TRBJ2-3, with 8 bases fitting TRBD1. With 1 base clipped from V and 0 bases from J, the junction kept 6 bases outside the gene matches. In germline, CDR1 is MGHRA, CDR2 YSYEKL. This CDR3 has 17 residues. CDR3 in DNA: TGCGCCAGCAGCCAAGGAGGACAGGGTGCTAGCACAGATACGCAGTATTTT. It encodes CASSQGGQGASTDTQYF.

This clone was detected a few times. V gene TRBV15 combines with J gene TRBJ2-1; no definite D call. V lost 3 bases and J lost 3, with 6 bases in between. The CDR3 has 13 amino acids. Germline V gene lookup returns CDR1 LNHNV and CDR2 YYDKDF (reference sequence). CDR3: CATSSDFYNEQFF. The CDR3 coding sequence is TGTGCCACCAGCAGCGATTTCTACAATGAGCAGTTCTTC.

This chain links TRBV14 with TRBJ2-2; D gene unclear. The V and J ends lost 1 base and 1 base respectively, with 10 bases between them. Germline assignment: CDR1 SGHDN and CDR2 FVKESK. The CDR3 is 16 residues long. The CDR3 DNA reads as TGTGCCAGCAGCCAAGTCGTAGGTTTGAACACCGGGGAGCTGTTTTTT. This gives the protein CASSQVVGLNTGELFF.

The genes are TRBV30 and TRBJ2-2; D possibly corresponds to TRBD1 (6 bases). The CDR3 runs 14 residues. The ends were cut back, 2 bases at V and 4 bases at J, with 11 bases in the middle. CDR1 and CDR2 from the germline V gene are GTSNPN and SVGIG (reference sequence). In nucleotides, the CDR3 is TGTGCCTGGAGTTCCGGGACATTCACCGGGGAGCTGTTTTTT. Residues: CAWSSGTFTGELFF.

The chain uses TRBV2 and TRBJ1-4, with 7 bases fitting TRBD1. This CDR3 is 15 amino acids long. Per germline, CDR1 SNHLY and CDR2 FYNNEI. V shed 5 bases and J 8 bases; nucleotides not matched to a gene: 11. The CDR3, as DNA: TGTGCCAGCAGTTCACTCGACAGGGCGGGGGAAAAACTGTTTTTT. Translating gives CASSSLDRAGEKLFF.

The chain couples TRBV7-9 to TRBJ1-1; D is unclear. Trimming shortened V by 5 bases and J by 2 bases, and 9 bases separated the two germline ends. The CDR3 extends over 13 amino acids. Germline V gene data show CDR1 as SEHNR and CDR2 as FQNEAQ (reference sequence). This chain's CDR3 is CASSRTANTEAFF. The CDR3 bases are TGTGCCAGCAGCCGAACAGCAAACACTGAAGCTTTCTTT.

The CDR3 region has the DNA TGTGCCAGCAGCTTAGCGGTCTCCGGGTTTGATGGCTACACCTTC. Translation gives CASSLAVSGFDGYTF. The chain has TRBV7-9 and TRBJ1-2; D unresolved. V was trimmed by 0 bases and J by 6 bases, leaving 14 bases between them. CDR1 is SEHNR and CDR2 is FQNEAQ in the germline V gene (reference sequence). The length of the CDR3 is 15 residues.

The CDR3 DNA reads as TGTGCCAGCAGTGGCCTGGGCAACTACGAGCAGTACTTC. Its translation: CASSGLGNYEQYF. The genes are TRBV27 and TRBJ2-7; D is unresolved. The CDR3 has 13 amino acids. Trimming took off 5 bases at V and 3 bases at J, with 11 bases between the two ends. Germline V gene sequence: CDR1 MNHEY, CDR2 SMNVEV (reference sequence).

This clone came up once. The chain joins TRBV28 to TRBJ2-3; 9 bases map to TRBD2. The V gene end was trimmed by 4 bases and the J gene end by 3 bases; junction bases not matched to a gene: 11. This CDR3 spans 17 amino acids. Germline values: CDR1 MDHEN, CDR2 SYDVKM. In DNA form, the CDR3 reads TGTGCCAGCAGTTGGCCTCAGCGGGGGGTAGGAACAGATACGCAGTATTTT. Amino acids: CASSWPQRGVGTDTQYF.

The chain is built from TRBV25-1 and TRBJ2-3; D is unclear. The CDR3 contains 14 residues. The germline CDR1 and CDR2 sequences are MGHDK and SYGVNS. Trimming removed 1 base at V and 7 bases at J, with 12 bases between. CDR3 DNA: TGTGCCAGCAGTGAATTTAATATGGAGAATACGCAGTATTTT. Encoded protein: CASSEFNMENTQYF.

The chain links TRBV27 to TRBJ2-5; 7 bases agree with TRBD2. The CDR3 has 16 residues. The germline V gene encodes CDR1 MNHEY and CDR2 SMNVEV (reference sequence). J lost 1 base, V lost 1 base, and 6 bases had no gene match. The CDR3 sequence is CASSLLGGGTQETQYF. CDR3 bases: TGTGCCAGCAGTTTATTGGGGGGAGGGACCCAAGAGACCCAGTACTTC.

The V and J genes are TRBV19 and TRBJ2-2, with 12 bases identical to TRBD2. Germline V gene lookup returns CDR1 LNHDA and CDR2 SQIVND (reference sequence). V shed 5 bases and J 2 bases; nucleotides not matched to a gene: 12. This CDR3 is 19 amino acids long. The CDR3 bases are TGTGCCAGTAGTCCAACCACCGGGACTAGCGGGTTAAACACCGGGGAGCTGTTTTTT. It is translated as CASSPTTGTSGLNTGELFF.

The rearrangement links TRBV27 to TRBJ1-1; unclear D gene. Germline CDR1 is MNHEY and CDR2 is SMNVEV (reference sequence). The CDR3 is made up of 13 amino acids. Trimming cost V 5 bases and J 2 bases, with 9 bases left between them. CDR3 in DNA: TGTGCCAGCAGTATCTCAAGAAACACTGAAGCTTTCTTT. It translates to CASSISRNTEAFF.

This clone was observed once. The rearrangement uses TRBV6-5 and TRBJ2-7; 8 positions agree with TRBD1. This CDR3 has 16 amino acids. In germline, CDR1 is MNHEY, CDR2 SVGAGI. V dropped 4 bases and J dropped 4; count of bases not matched to a gene: 12. CDR3 residues: CASSSPSRQGAYEQYF. In DNA, the CDR3 is TGTGCCAGCAGTTCGCCCTCCCGTCAGGGGGCATACGAGCAGTACTTC.

The rearrangement links TRBV4-1 to TRBJ1-5; D gene unclear. CDR1 and CDR2 (germline): MGHRA, YSYEKL. The V and J ends lost 0 bases and 6 bases respectively, with 6 bases between them. The CDR3 length is 13 residues. DNA for the CDR3: TGCGCCAGCAGCCAAGATATGGGTCAGCCCCAGCATTTT. Residues: CASSQDMGQPQHF.

The chain has TRBV28 and TRBJ2-3, with 10 bases lining up with TRBD2. V gave up 8 bases and J gave up 3 bases; unmatched junction bases: 14. Per germline, CDR1 MDHEN and CDR2 SYDVKM. The CDR3 is 17 residues long. CDR3 in amino acids: CASRPSGVGLATDTQYF. The CDR3 DNA reads TGTGCCAGCCGTCCCTCTGGTGTGGGACTAGCGACAGATACGCAGTATTTT.

To note about this clone: One junction end disagrees with the germline gene, perhaps due to a read error. This rearrangement joins TRBV11-2 to TRBJ1-6, with D uncertain. The CDR3 consists of 14 residues. Germline V gene lookup returns CDR1 SGHAT and CDR2 FQNNGV. The CDR3 protein is CASRQDQLNSPLHF. Written as DNA, the CDR3 is TGCGCCAGCAGACAAGATCAGCTTAATTCACCCCTCCACTTT.

The V call is TRBV7-2, the J call TRBJ2-7; either TRBD1 or TRBD2 may fit D (5 bases each). Trimming shortened V by 4 bases and J by 3 bases, and 13 bases separated the two germline ends. The V gene's germline CDR1 is SGHTA and CDR2 FQGNSA. The CDR3 consists of 14 residues. The CDR3 is CASSSPGQVYEQYF. CDR3 DNA sequence: TGTGCCAGCAGCTCACCGGGGCAGGTCTACGAGCAGTACTTC.

V is TRBV28 and J is TRBJ2-3, with TRBD1 identical over 7 bases. V shed 1 base and J 4 bases; nucleotides not matched to a gene: 8. This CDR3 has 16 amino acids. The germline V gene encodes CDR1 MDHEN and CDR2 SYDVKM. The DNA for the CDR3 is TGTGCCAGCAGTTTATTAAACAGACAGGGCCCAGATACGCAGTATTTT. The encoded protein is CASSLLNRQGPDTQYF.